This T cell receptor (beta chain) was identified in a study of blood T cells in healthy people across ages. Study findings and constraints: Fewer expanded clones and more diversity marked long-lived versus aged donors.

As to this clonotype: Its antigen is undetermined.

Germline CDR1 is DFQATT and CDR2 is SNEGSKA (reference sequence). The length of the CDR3 is 13 residues. Per-sample PBMC isolation yielded at least 6.5 million cells. A sample-barcoded 5' primer and a J-beta primer mix were used in a second PCR of roughly 6 to 11 cycles. Each CDR3 protein gets one entry after TCRdb re-called the 5' RACE reads with MiXCR. The table includes about 1,500,000 distinct CDR3 sequences, 40% to 50% detected once. The sequence came from a woman between 18 and 29 years old in good health. The J gene is TRBJ2-5, the V gene TRBV20-1; D tentatively fits TRBD1 or TRBD2 (6 bases each). TRBJ2-7 matches the DNA end more closely, so the J call is doubtful. The specimen sequenced was blood. CDR3 nucleotide sequence: TGCAGTGCTAGACGTGGGGGGCCCTACGAGCAGTACTTC. It translates to CSARRGGPYEQYF.